The clone carrying this TCR beta chain was counted only a few times. As yet, its antigen is unknown. Through a sample-barcoded 5' primer and a J-beta primer mix, a second PCR was run for roughly 6 to 11 cycles. From the 5' RACE reads, TCRdb called clonotypes with MiXCR, one entry per CDR3 protein. This table has about 800,000 distinct CDR3 sequences, 20% to 25% appearing once. The data were obtained in a study of blood T cells in healthy people across ages. Study information: The capture of about one barcoded beta molecule per two T cells was achieved by template switching. Study-level points and caveats: Diversity figures based on one million T cells were deemed too low.

The CDR3 is 13 amino acids. The germline V and J ends were trimmed by 5 bases and 6 bases, with 13 bases remaining between them. Germline assignment: CDR1 SGHVS and CDR2 FNYEAQ. The data were also submitted as part of a second study, on T cells of mothers and their children. This second report adds: The study sampled three healthy Caucasian mothers and their six children. The effect of thymic selection on TCR recombination output is similar between related and unrelated pairs.

This TCR came from a boy younger than 18 in good health. The chain is built from TRBV7-6 and TRBJ1-1; D remains unclear. Sequencing was carried out using blood. The CDR3 DNA reads as TGTGCCAGCAGCCCGAATCGGGGAGCTGAAGCTTTCTTT. This gives the protein CASSPNRGAEAFF. The whole variable domain, filled in from reference TRBV7-6 and TRBJ1-1, reads GAGVSQSPRYKVTKRGQDVALRCDPISGHVSLYWYRQALGQGPEFLTYFNYEAQQDKSGLPNDRFSAERPEGSISTLTIQRTEQRDSAMYRCASSPNRGAEAFFGQGTRLTVV.